The present TCR beta chain was sequenced within a study of blood T cell repertoires in COVID-19. In the study overall: T cells, B-cell-depleted T cells, or PBMCs provided the cDNA or gDNA that served as material.

Profiling relied on immunoSEQ multiplex PCR, and the TCRdb table lists in-frame clones only, not all of them. The sample lists more than 100,000 clones; 81% were seen once. This CDR3 is built from 15 residues. The origin of this receptor is a woman aged 60-70 years with active or convalescent COVID-19. Sequenced material: peripheral blood. The V call is TRBV21-1, the J call TRBJ2-4; the tabulated D call, TRBD1, remains unverified against the DNA. TRBV21-1 is a listed pseudogene. For the CDR3, the DNA is TGTGCCAGCAGCCCTCGGACACGGTACAAAAACATTCAGTACTTC. It encodes CASSPRTRYKNIQYF.